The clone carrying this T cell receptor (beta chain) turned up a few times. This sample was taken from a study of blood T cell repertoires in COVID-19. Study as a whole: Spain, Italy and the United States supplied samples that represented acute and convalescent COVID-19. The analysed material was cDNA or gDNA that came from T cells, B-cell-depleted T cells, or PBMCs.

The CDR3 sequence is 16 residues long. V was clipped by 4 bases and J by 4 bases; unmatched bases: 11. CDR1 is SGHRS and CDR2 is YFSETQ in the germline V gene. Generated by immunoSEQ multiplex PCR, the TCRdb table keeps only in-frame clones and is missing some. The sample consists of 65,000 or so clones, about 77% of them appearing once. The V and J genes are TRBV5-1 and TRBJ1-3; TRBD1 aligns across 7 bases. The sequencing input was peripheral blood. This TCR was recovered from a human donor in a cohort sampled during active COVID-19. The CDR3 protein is CASSEDRPPGGNTIYF. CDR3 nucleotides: TGCGCCAGCAGCGAGGACAGGCCCCCCGGAGGAAACACCATATATTTT. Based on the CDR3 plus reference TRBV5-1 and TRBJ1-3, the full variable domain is KAGVTQTPRYLIKTRGQQVTLSCSPISGHRSVSWYQQTPGQGLQFLFEYFSETQRNKGNFPGRFSGRQFSNSRSEMNVSTLELGDSALYLCASSEDRPPGGNTIYFGEGSWLTVV.